Sequencing of this T cell receptor beta chain was carried out in a study of PD-1 blockade in classical Hodgkin lymphoma. Study-wide points: It was among complete responders that baseline diversity resembled that of newly diagnosed patients. Diversity in CD4+ TCRs, unlike that measured in CD8+ TCRs, had risen significantly by C4D1. Repertoire differences have undefined causes, possibly disease activity or prior therapy.

A word on this clone: The antigen is not known.

Method: immunoSEQ multiplex PCR; TCRdb's copy keeps in-frame clones and lacks some. Of approximately 20,000 clones listed, 65% to 80% are singletons. The time point was: cycle 4 day 1 (C4D1), after around six weeks of nivolumab. The patients all showed relapse after autologous stem cell transplantation, while their brentuximab vedotin exposure varied. Source: peripheral blood mononuclear cells (PBMCs), taken before the fourth cycle of nivolumab. The source is a human donor with classical Hodgkin lymphoma.

CDR3 nucleotide sequence: TGTGCCAGTAGTCCGGGCCCCTCAGGGTTGAGGGGCTACACCTTC. Protein sequence: CASSPGPSGLRGYTF. This chain links TRBV19 with TRBJ1-2; perhaps TRBD1 as D (5 bases). This CDR3 contains 15 residues. Germline-derived CDR1 and CDR2 are LNHDA and SQIVND (reference sequence). Trimming removed 5 bases from V and 8 bases from J, with 21 bases in between.